The sample holds many counts of the clone carrying this T cell receptor (beta chain). Its antigen is unidentified. Sample time point: patch test 1, 2 weeks after DPC sensitization. Treatment here: therapeutic diphenylcyclopropenone sensitization with weekly scalp DPC. From whole blood left unfractionated, total RNA was extracted. CDR1 and CDR2 (germline): DFQATT, SNEGSKA (reference sequence). This CDR3 spans 16 amino acids. V trimming: 3 bases; J trimming: 5 bases; junction bases outside the gene matches: 12. In the original analysis: Around 97,000 TCRs per sample was the median, with a range of roughly 20,000 to 750,000. MiXCR was run by TCRdb on the RACE reads, yielding one entry per CDR3 protein. The V and J calls and clone size come from TCRdb's table, not from the authors' own analysis. The sample records 40,000 to 50,000 distinct CDR3 sequences, 4% being singletons. The entry originates in a study of human T cells and chemical hapten exposure. Turning to the study itself: Scalp application of diphenylcyclopropenone was performed weekly in patients across the entire roughly 23-week study. From small differences in pooled library volume came most of the variation in per-sample TCR yields. Study-level findings and limits: TCRs whose frequency exceeded 1 in 1000 remained the same following DPC sensitization.

The chain employs TRBV20-1 and TRBJ2-3; 9 bases map to TRBD2. Here the sequenced sample was whole blood, taken in connection with sensitization to the hapten diphenylcyclopropenone (DPC). The sequence was collected from a man aged 50-59 years with alopecia areata. Some clones in this sample may be carry-over from other donors' samples. The CDR3 DNA follows: TGCAGTGCTAGCTACGCGGGAGGGTTCAATGTAGATACGCAGTATTTT. It encodes CSASYAGGFNVDTQYF.